This TCR beta chain appears in the sequencing data of a study of shared clonotypes between healthy human individuals. The table lists this clone with many counts. Its target is unknown. The naive CD8 fraction comprised CD45RO-negative cells positively selected for CCR7 and excluded terminally differentiated effector memory CD45RA+ cells. From germline, CDR1 is GTSNPN and CDR2 SVGIG (reference sequence). This CDR3 has 12 amino acids. V was shortened by 4 bases and J by 5 bases, with 12 bases between the two germline ends. Study-level results: Rarefaction demonstrated incomplete sorted-subset sequencing despite large depth. Generally, naive subsets came out with larger estimated richness than memory subsets.

TCRdb keeps only in-frame clones here, not all; method: immunoSEQ multiplex PCR. The data show about 2 million clones, around 96% seen once. The chain has TRBV30 and TRBJ2-7; possible D gene TRBD1, 7 bases. Material for sequencing was naive CD8+ T cells sorted from blood. The clonotype was recovered from a man aged 18 to 29 in good health. CDR3 bases: TGTGCCTGGACGACAGGGAGGAACGAGCAGTACTTC. Translating gives CAWTTGRNEQYF. The full variable domain, its missing parts supplied by reference TRBV30 and TRBJ2-7, is SQTIHQWPATLVQPVGSPLSLECTVEGTSNPNLYWYRQAAGRGLQLLFYSVGIGQISSEVPQNLSASRPQDRQFILSSKKLLLSDSGFYLCAWTTGRNEQYFGPGTRLTVT.